This T cell receptor (beta chain) comes out of a study of blood T cell repertoires in COVID-19. Germline CDR1 SGHDN, CDR2 FVKESK. The CDR3 sequence is 12 residues long. Trimming removed 5 bases at V and 1 base at J, with 4 bases between. Some clones are missing from TCRdb's copy, which holds only in-frame ones; the method was immunoSEQ multiplex PCR. The top ten hold over 9.5% of the sample, which has 9,500 to 12,000 clones, 80% to 90% seen once. This TCR came from a human donor in a cohort sampled during active COVID-19. Specimen: peripheral blood. J is TRBJ2-3 and V is TRBV14; no clear D gene. Here the CDR3 reads CASSSGTDTQYF. In nucleotides, the CDR3 is TGTGCCAGCAGCTCGGGCACAGATACGCAGTATTTT.